The rows below give T cell receptor beta chains drawn from one sample of a study of cytomegalovirus exposure and HLA in healthy donors. Measured with immunoSEQ multiplex PCR; TCRdb has only the in-frame clones, and not every one. The data show 150,000 to 200,000 clones, roughly 80% seen once. The sample comprised PBMCs. These receptors came from a young man in good health and CMV-seropositive. The CDR3 runs from the conserved cysteine through the conserved F or W. The order of the fields is V gene, J gene, CDR3 protein.

TRBV27	TRBJ2-7	CASAWDSSYEQYF
TRBV1	TRBJ2-1	CTSSHGLAGLWSSYNEQFF
TRBV11-3	TRBJ2-4	CASSPRLELAKNIQYF
TRBV30	TRBJ2-7	CAWCQGWGQGAREQYF
TRBV6-4	TRBJ2-2	CASSATSGGTGELFF
TRBV14	TRBJ2-1	CASSQEMASGIFDNEQFF
TRBV2	TRBJ1-1	CASIRGGDTEAFF
TRBV7-2	TRBJ2-1	CASSLFGREQFF
TRBV7-6	TRBJ2-7	CASSPQYGTDFHEQYF
TRBV19	TRBJ2-7	CASSIQGKFYEQYF
TRBV4-1	TRBJ2-3	CASSQAFQGESLDTQYF
TRBV28	TRBJ2-7	CASSLPGDRAYEQYF
TRBV19	TRBJ1-1	CASSLRYANTEAFF
TRBV19	TRBJ2-6	CASSLSLSANVLTF
TRBV28	TRBJ2-1	CASSSGGGHSYNEQFF
TRBV29-1	TRBJ1-4	CSVETGETNEKLFF
TRBV2	TRBJ2-5	CASSGIESVETQYF
TRBV6-4	TRBJ1-2	CASRPQGASGYTF
TRBV7-9	TRBJ2-1	CASSLTPVQFF
TRBV5-6	TRBJ1-4	CASSGETGFKNEKLFF